What follows are 25 T cell receptor beta chains derived from one specimen sequenced in a study of control samples from healthy donors and cancer patients. Clones were sequenced by immunoSEQ multiplex PCR, and TCRdb holds only the in-frame ones, with some missing. Of almost 95,000 clones in the sample, over 75% were seen once. Sample: blood. These TCRs come from a woman between 18 and 29 years old in good health.

On this clone: Other DNA sequences in the sample encode the same CDR3. The chain carries TRBV20-1 and TRBJ2-2; D not certain. Germline assignment: CDR1 DFQATT and CDR2 SNEGSKA (reference sequence). The CDR3 has 11 amino acids. Trimming removed 1 base from V and 8 bases from J, with 5 bases in between. This chain's CDR3 is CSARVTGELFF. CDR3 in DNA: TGCAGTGCTAGAGTAACGGGGGAGCTGTTTTTT.

This CDR3 is CASSVMGQGEEQYF. CDR3 coding DNA: TGTGCCAGCAGCGTAATGGGACAGGGTGAAGAGCAGTACTTC. V is TRBV9 and J is TRBJ2-7, with 9 bases aligning to TRBD1. The CDR3 is 14 residues long. Germline CDR1 is SGDLS and CDR2 is YYNGEE. The junction had 6 bases not matched to a gene; V was cut back by 1 base and J by 7 bases.

The genes are TRBV7-8 and TRBJ1-2, with 7 bases aligning to TRBD1. J gave up 3 bases and V 1 base, and 5 bases lay outside the gene matches. Per germline, CDR1 SGHVS and CDR2 FQNEAQ. This CDR3 has 15 residues. This CDR3 is CASSLDRGSDYGYTF. The CDR3 coding sequence is TGTGCCAGCAGCTTAGACAGGGGTTCGGACTATGGCTACACCTTC. Based on the CDR3 plus reference TRBV7-8 and TRBJ1-2, the full variable domain is GAGVSQSPRYKVAKRGQDVALRCDPISGHVSLFWYQQALGQGPEFLTYFQNEAQLDKSGLPSDRFFAERPEGSVSTLKIQRTQQEDSAVYLCASSLDRGSDYGYTFGSGTRLTVV.

The chain joins TRBV27 to TRBJ1-2; 7 bases agree with TRBD1. J gave up 1 base and V 6 bases, and 5 bases lay outside the gene matches. The CDR3 has 14 amino acids. Germline V gives CDR1 MNHEY, CDR2 SMNVEV (reference sequence). DNA of the CDR3: TGTGCCAGCAGACAGGGGAGGGTTAACTATGGCTACACCTTC. Its protein product is CASRQGRVNYGYTF.

This sequence joins TRBV9 and TRBJ1-5; D perhaps matches TRBD1 (5 bases). The CDR3 runs 16 residues. Per the germline V gene, CDR1 is SGDLS and CDR2 is YYNGEE. Trimming cost V 0 bases and J 4 bases, with 14 bases left between them. The CDR3 sequence: CASSVARGGKNQPQHF. CDR3 in DNA: TGTGCCAGCAGCGTAGCTCGGGGGGGGAAAAATCAGCCCCAGCATTTT.

The CDR3 region is CASSPYGSYGYTF. The CDR3 DNA sequence: TGTGCCAGCAGCCCTTACGGGAGCTATGGCTACACCTTC. The chain couples TRBV14 to TRBJ1-2, with D unresolved. V was cut by 4 bases and J by 4 bases, with 10 bases left in between. The CDR3 has 13 amino acids. Germline V gives CDR1 SGHDN, CDR2 FVKESK.

The chain employs TRBV19 and TRBJ1-2, with D unresolved. Trimming stripped 7 bases from V and 3 bases from J, with 12 bases between. CDR1 is LNHDA and CDR2 is SQIVND in the germline V gene (reference sequence). CDR3 length equals 13 residues. This chain's CDR3 is CASTSGLYYGYTF. The CDR3 nucleotides read TGTGCCAGTACTAGCGGGCTATACTATGGCTACACCTTC.

This sequence joins TRBV9 and TRBJ2-3, with TRBD1 matching over 7 bases. Germline V gives CDR1 SGDLS, CDR2 YYNGEE. The V segment lost 5 bases and the J segment 0 bases; nucleotides outside the gene matches: 6. This CDR3 has 15 residues. The CDR3 DNA follows: TGTGCCAGCAGTGATCACAGGGGCAGCACAGATACGCAGTATTTT. It translates to CASSDHRGSTDTQYF.

CDR3 in amino acids: CSVVPGSYGYTF. CDR3 sequence (DNA): TGCAGCGTTGTGCCGGGGTCCTATGGCTACACCTTC. This sequence joins TRBV29-1 and TRBJ1-2; unclear D gene. The CDR3 sequence is 12 residues long. Trimming left V 4 bases short and J 4 bases short, with 10 bases between. The germline gives CDR1 SQVTM, CDR2 ANQGSEA.

This sequence joins TRBV10-1 and TRBJ2-7; D is uncertain. Germline V gene lookup returns CDR1 WNHNN and CDR2 SYGVQD (reference sequence). This CDR3 has 13 amino acids. V dropped 3 bases and J dropped 7 bases, with 13 bases sitting between them. The CDR3 protein is CASSEQLAREQYF. CDR3 bases: TGCGCCAGCAGTGAACAACTTGCTAGGGAGCAGTACTTC.

This clone has just one count. The V gene is TRBV12-3 or TRBV12-4, the J gene TRBJ2-3, with D possibly matching TRBD1 (5 bases). The CDR3 totals 13 residues. Trimming shortened V by 2 bases and J by 4 bases, and 7 bases separated the two germline ends. The DNA of the CDR3 is TGTGCCAGCAGTTTATTGGGGCCAGATACGCAGTATTTT. This encodes CASSLLGPDTQYF.

The chain joins TRBV7-9 to TRBJ2-3, with a tentative D call TRBD2 (6 bases). Germline assignment: CDR1 SEHNR and CDR2 FQNEAQ (reference sequence). The length of the CDR3 is 16 residues. The ends were cut back, 5 bases at V and 6 bases at J, with 21 bases in the middle. The CDR3 coding sequence is TGTGCCAGCAGCCGACTTTACGGGGGTTCGATTGATACGCAGTATTTT. Its translation is CASSRLYGGSIDTQYF. Variable domain in full (rest from reference TRBV7-9 and TRBJ2-3): DTGVSQNPRHKITKRGQNVTFRCDPISEHNRLYWYRQTLGQGPEFLTYFQNEAQLEKSRLLSDRFSAERPKGSFSTLEIQRTEQGDSAMYLCASSRLYGGSIDTQYFGPGTRLTVL.

This chain uses TRBV12-5 with TRBJ1-5; no definite D call. The ends were cut back, 1 base at V and 3 bases at J, with 4 bases in the middle. The CDR3 loop spans 13 amino acids. CDR1 and CDR2 from the germline V gene are LGHNT and FRNRAP. The DNA of the CDR3 is TGTGCTAGTGGTTTGGGGAACAATCAGCCCCAGCATTTT. Residues: CASGLGNNQPQHF.

The chain links TRBV7-9 to TRBJ1-4, with unresolved D. The CDR3 extends over 19 amino acids. V lost 5 bases and J 8 bases, leaving 30 bases between the germline ends. The germline CDR1 and CDR2 sequences are SEHNR and FQNEAQ (reference sequence). The CDR3 DNA is TGTGCCAGCAGCGGGCAAGGCGCTATAGGTCCCCGAAATAGGGAAAAACTGTTTTTT. Amino acid sequence: CASSGQGAIGPRNREKLFF.

This chain joins TRBV4-1 and TRBJ1-2; TRBD1 might be the D (6 bases). This CDR3 spans 15 amino acids. In germline, CDR1 is MGHRA, CDR2 YSYEKL. V was trimmed by 4 bases and J by 3 bases, leaving 15 bases between them. CDR3 amino acids: CASSPGGGADYGYTF. CDR3 nucleotides: TGCGCCAGCAGCCCTGGGGGGGGCGCGGACTATGGCTACACCTTC.

The genes are TRBV9 and TRBJ2-7, with D tentatively TRBD2 (6 bases). The CDR3 is made up of 14 amino acids. The V end was cut by 3 bases, the J end by 9 bases, with 19 bases between. The germline V gene has CDR1 SGDLS and CDR2 YYNGEE. The CDR3 bases are TGTGCCAGCAGCGGACGGGGGTTGGGGAGAGGGCAGTACTTC. Translated: CASSGRGLGRGQYF.

V gene TRBV24-1 combines with J gene TRBJ2-1; D may correspond to TRBD1 or TRBD2 (5 bases each). V was clipped by 7 bases and J by 4 bases, with 25 bases between them. Germline loops: CDR1 KGHDR, CDR2 SFDVKD. The CDR3 runs to 18 residues. CDR3 nucleotide sequence: TGTGCCACCAGCCCTGGGGGTTTAAAGGGGATACCTTACAATGAGCAGTTCTTC. Translation: CATSPGGLKGIPYNEQFF.

This chain uses TRBV5-1 with TRBJ2-3, with D perhaps assigned TRBD1 or TRBD2 (6 bases each). The CDR3 consists of 14 residues. Germline V lookup: CDR1 SGHRS, CDR2 YFSETQ. Trimming cost V 0 bases and J 5 bases, with 10 bases left between them. CDR3 region: CASSLEGDLDTQYF. The DNA of the CDR3 is TGCGCCAGCAGCTTGGAGGGGGACTTAGATACGCAGTATTTT.

The chain uses TRBV9 and TRBJ2-1, with D unclear. V lost 3 bases to trimming and J lost 0 bases, with 16 bases between them. The CDR3 runs 17 residues. Germline CDR1 and CDR2: SGDLS and YYNGEE. This CDR3 is CASSDRHGSSSYNEQFF. The CDR3 bases are TGTGCCAGCAGCGACAGACACGGTTCCAGCTCCTACAATGAGCAGTTCTTC.

This clone has just a few counts. This chain connects TRBV6-6 to TRBJ1-1, with D unclear. The CDR3 spans 15 residues. V lost 6 bases, J lost 0 bases, and 14 bases lay in between. Germline assignment: CDR1 MNHNY and CDR2 SVGAGI (reference sequence). CDR3 amino acids: CASRDSYGMNTEAFF. CDR3 sequence (DNA): TGTGCCAGCAGGGATAGTTATGGAATGAACACTGAAGCTTTCTTT.

This chain uses TRBV6-4 with TRBJ1-1; the D gene is possibly TRBD1 (6 bases). V lost 6 bases, J lost 4 bases, and 15 bases lay in between. Germline V lookup: CDR1 MRHNA, CDR2 SNTAGT. This CDR3 contains 14 residues. The chain's CDR3 is CASSRGAESTEAFF. CDR3 DNA: TGTGCCAGCAGCCGGGGGGCTGAGAGCACTGAAGCTTTCTTT.

This sequence joins TRBV5-1 and TRBJ1-1, with D tentatively TRBD1 (6 bases). The CDR3 has 16 amino acids. CDR1 and CDR2 from the germline V gene are SGHRS and YFSETQ. Deletions cut 4 bases from V and 1 base from J, with 17 bases between. CDR3 residues: CASSPIGGASNTEAFF. As DNA, the CDR3 is TGCGCCAGCAGCCCCATTGGGGGGGCATCGAACACTGAAGCTTTCTTT.

This rearrangement joins TRBV9 to TRBJ1-2; D unresolved. Germline lookup yields CDR1 SGDLS and CDR2 YYNGEE. V was shortened by 0 bases and J by 5 bases, with 8 bases between the two germline ends. The CDR3 contains 13 residues. This chain's CDR3 is CASSVVFGYGYTF. The CDR3 region has the DNA TGTGCCAGCAGCGTAGTCTTCGGGTATGGCTACACCTTC.

V usage is TRBV25-1 and J usage is TRBJ1-1; D is possibly TRBD1 (5 bases). V gave up 1 base and J gave up 9 bases, with 12 bases separating them. The CDR3 is 13 amino acids. Germline V gene lookup returns CDR1 MGHDK and CDR2 SYGVNS. The CDR3 nucleotides are TGTGCCAGCAGTGAATCGGGTACAGGTAAAGCTTTCTTT. Amino acid sequence: CASSESGTGKAFF.

The chain uses TRBV7-9 and TRBJ2-2; possibly TRBD1 or TRBD2 for D (5 bases each). CDR1 and CDR2 (germline): SEHNR, FQNEAQ (reference sequence). This CDR3 contains 15 residues. Trimming removed 5 bases from V and 4 bases from J, with 14 bases in between. The CDR3 nucleotides read TGTGCCAGCAGCCCCGGATCCGGGACCACCGGGGAGCTGTTTTTT. Amino acids: CASSPGSGTTGELFF.